What follows are 30 T cell receptor beta chains derived from one specimen sequenced in a study of read filtering for tumor transcriptome and immune sequencing. Molecular barcoded adaptors covering alpha/delta and beta/gamma chains were used on approximately 400 ng RNA. TCRdb processed the reads anew with MiXCR; each CDR3 protein has one entry. This sample has 43,000 or so distinct CDR3 sequences, with approximately 12% found just once. The material sequenced was a population of CD138-negative cells sorted from bone marrow. The receptors here all came from a donor at least 40 years old with multiple myeloma.

This clonotype has at least ten counts. As the CDR3 is not closed by the conserved phenylalanine or tryptophan, this likely results from a read error. The chain recombines TRBV20-1 with TRBJ1-1; D is possibly TRBD1 (5 bases). The CDR3 length is 13 residues. The ends were cut back, 3 bases at V and 11 bases at J, with 19 bases in the middle. Germline V lookup: CDR1 DFQATT, CDR2 SNEGSKA (reference sequence). The DNA for the CDR3 is TGCAGTGCTAGGGAGGGGCCGTACGGAATGGCTTTCTTG. Residues: CSAREGPYGMAFL.

There are many counts of this clonotype. The chain carries TRBV27 and TRBJ2-7; D remains ambiguous. The V gene lost 3 bases and the J gene lost 2 bases, with 8 bases spanning the gap. In germline, CDR1 is MNHEY, CDR2 SMNVEV (reference sequence). This CDR3 contains 13 residues. CDR3 sequence (DNA): TGTGCCAGCAGTTTCCTACCTACCTACGAGCAGTACTTC. Its protein product is CASSFLPTYEQYF.

There are many counts of this clonotype. The chain carries TRBV29-1 and TRBJ2-3; perhaps TRBD2 as D (5 bases). V lost 7 bases and J lost 3, with 17 bases in between. Germline-derived CDR1 and CDR2 are SQVTM and ANQGSEA. This CDR3 contains 14 residues. The CDR3 coding sequence is TGCAGCGCCTGGAGGCAGTTCTCTACAGATACGCAGTATTTT. This sequence encodes CSAWRQFSTDTQYF.

Only a few counts were recorded for this clonotype. The chain has TRBV2 and TRBJ1-5; maybe TRBD1 (5 bases). Germline V CDR1 and CDR2: SNHLY, FYNNEI. The CDR3 loop spans 16 amino acids. Trimming removed 7 bases at V and 4 bases at J, with 20 bases between. The CDR3 DNA reads TGTGCCAGCACCCCGGGGGTGCAACTACGGAATCAGCCCCAGCATTTT. Amino acids: CASTPGVQLRNQPQHF.

The table lists this clonotype with many counts. The chain carries TRBV5-1 and TRBJ2-1, with TRBD2 as a possible D gene (6 bases). The V end was cut by 4 bases, the J end by 0 bases, with 8 bases between. The CDR3 consists of 14 residues. CDR1 and CDR2 (germline): SGHRS, YFSETQ. The CDR3 loop reads CASSRGFSYNEQFF. CDR3 bases: TGCGCCAGCAGCCGGGGGTTCTCCTACAATGAGCAGTTCTTC.

Comments on this clonotype: A read error may explain this, as a much larger clone is one base away. V usage is TRBV21-1 and J usage is TRBJ2-1; the table's TRBD2 call for D was not verified on the DNA. TRBV21-1 is listed as a pseudogene. This CDR3 region has 14 residues. The CDR3, as DNA: TGTGCCAGGATGAAGCGGGCTGGGGGGAATGGGCAGTTCTTC. This codes for CARMKRAGGNGQFF.

This clonotype has ten or more counts. V and J are TRBV19 and TRBJ2-1, with TRBD2 identical over 9 bases. Germline V CDR1 and CDR2: LNHDA, SQIVND (reference sequence). The V gene end was trimmed by 6 bases and the J gene end by 3 bases; junction bases not matched to a gene: 9. The CDR3 has 16 amino acids. In nucleotides, the CDR3 is TGTGCCAGTAGCCCCGCACTAGCGGGTGTCTACAATGAGCAGTTCTTC. Translation gives CASSPALAGVYNEQFF.

This clonotype was picked up one time. A much larger clone lies a single base off, so this may be a read error. V and J are TRBV3-1 and TRBJ2-7; TRBD2 aligns across 8 bases. Germline V gives CDR1 LGHDT, CDR2 YNNKEL (reference sequence). The CDR3 length is 16 residues. Trimming cost V 4 bases and J 7 bases; bases outside gene matches: 15. The CDR3 DNA is TGTGCCAGCAGCCGAGATTGGCCGGGAGGGCGTGGTGAGCAGTACTTC. This translates into CASSRDWPGGRGEQYF.

The sample holds many counts of this clonotype. This chain joins TRBV27 and TRBJ1-4; TRBD1 agrees at 7 bases. Germline V gene lookup returns CDR1 MNHEY and CDR2 SMNVEV (reference sequence). J was trimmed by 5 bases and V by 5 bases; bases with no gene match: 8. The CDR3 has 15 amino acids. The CDR3 region is CASSRPGQQNEKLFF. The CDR3 region has the DNA TGTGCCAGCAGTCGTCCGGGACAGCAGAATGAAAAACTGTTTTTT.

This clonotype has at least ten counts. The chain couples TRBV11-2 to TRBJ2-7; D gene ambiguous. The V gene's germline CDR1 is SGHAT and CDR2 FQNNGV. V was clipped by 5 bases and J by 6 bases, with 17 bases between them. The CDR3 contains 14 residues. The CDR3 region is CASSPTRRSGEQYF. The CDR3 region has the DNA TGTGCCAGCAGCCCTACCCGGAGATCGGGCGAGCAGTACTTC.

This clonotype has a count of ten or more. The chain recombines TRBV5-1 with TRBJ2-2; tentative D call: TRBD2 (6 bases). The CDR3 has 15 amino acids. Germline CDR1 is SGHRS and CDR2 is YFSETQ. Trimming cost V 0 bases and J 3 bases, with 9 bases left between them. DNA of the CDR3: TGCGCCAGCAGCTTGGAGGAGGGGTACACCGGGGAGCTGTTTTTT. Translation: CASSLEEGYTGELFF.

Many counts were recorded for this clonotype. The chain combines TRBV7-3 with TRBJ2-1; TRBD2 matches at 8 bases. This CDR3 spans 17 amino acids. Germline CDR1 reads SGHTA; CDR2 reads FQGTGA. The junction had 9 bases not matched to a gene; V was cut back by 5 bases and J by 0 bases. CDR3 nucleotide sequence: TGTGCCAGCAGCCAAGCCGGGGGGGATACCTCCTACAATGAGCAGTTCTTC. Its translation: CASSQAGGDTSYNEQFF.

This clonotype was seen at least ten times. This rearrangement joins TRBV7-3 to TRBJ2-1; TRBD2 agrees at 7 bases. Trimming at V came to 5 bases and at J to 2 bases, leaving 6 bases not matched to a gene. Germline V gives CDR1 SGHTA, CDR2 FQGTGA. CDR3 length equals 15 residues. This chain's CDR3 is CASSRDYRPYNEQFF. The CDR3 DNA reads as TGTGCCAGCAGCCGGGACTACCGTCCCTACAATGAGCAGTTCTTC.

In this sample, this clonotype turned up many times. V usage is TRBV10-3 and J usage is TRBJ2-1; TRBD2 agrees at 9 bases. The germline gives CDR1 ENHRY, CDR2 SYGVKD. The CDR3 loop spans 14 amino acids. V was pared by 4 bases and J by 6 bases, with 4 bases of the junction left unmatched. For the CDR3, the DNA is TGTGCCATCAGTGGACTAGCGGATAGCAATGAGCAGTTCTTC. Protein sequence: CAISGLADSNEQFF.

This clonotype was observed many times. The chain uses TRBV19 and TRBJ2-3, with D possibly being TRBD2 (5 bases). With 0 bases removed from V and 10 bases from J, the gap between germline ends came to 8 bases. Germline loops: CDR1 LNHDA, CDR2 SQIVND (reference sequence). The CDR3 contains 12 residues. The CDR3 here is CASSIDQRSQYF. CDR3 coding DNA: TGTGCCAGTAGTATAGATCAGCGGTCGCAGTATTTT.

This clonotype was found many times. The V and J genes are TRBV29-1 and TRBJ2-3, with D possibly being TRBD1 or TRBD2 (5 bases each). CDR3 size: 14 residues. The V gene lost 1 base and the J gene lost 4 bases, with 12 bases spanning the gap. CDR1 is SQVTM and CDR2 is ANQGSEA in the germline V gene. In DNA, the CDR3 is TGCAGCGTTGAAGGGGGGAAAGGTGCAGATACGCAGTATTTT. Amino acid sequence: CSVEGGKGADTQYF.

This clonotype was counted many times. The chain is built from TRBV7-9 and TRBJ1-2, with a tentative D call TRBD1 (5 bases). The CDR3 contains 14 residues. The ends were cut back, 0 bases at V and 6 bases at J, with 11 bases in the middle. Germline V gene data show CDR1 as SEHNR and CDR2 as FQNEAQ (reference sequence). This CDR3 reads CASSLAGTDHGYTF. The DNA of the CDR3 is TGTGCCAGCAGCTTAGCAGGGACGGACCATGGCTACACCTTC.

This clonotype has ten or more counts. DNA for the CDR3: TGTGCCAGCAGCAGACAGGGGGCTTCCCAAGAGACCCAGTACTTC. Translation gives CASSRQGASQETQYF. This chain links TRBV9 with TRBJ2-5; 10 positions agree with TRBD1. V lost 4 bases to trimming and J lost 1 base; unmatched junction nucleotides: 4. The germline gives CDR1 SGDLS, CDR2 YYNGEE. This CDR3 spans 15 amino acids.

This clonotype was counted at least ten times. The chain has TRBV5-1 and TRBJ2-6; 7 bases match TRBD2. Germline V gene data show CDR1 as SGHRS and CDR2 as YFSETQ. After removal of 4 bases from V and 9 bases from J, the junction contained 4 bases not matched to a gene. This CDR3 spans 13 amino acids. The CDR3 sequence: CASSEGDYNVLTF. The CDR3 DNA reads as TGCGCCAGCAGCGAAGGGGACTACAACGTCCTGACTTTC.

This clonotype was detected many times. This chain uses TRBV19 with TRBJ2-2; perhaps TRBD2 as D (5 bases). CDR1 is LNHDA and CDR2 is SQIVND in the germline V gene (reference sequence). This CDR3 region has 15 residues. V was pared by 3 bases and J by 0 bases, with 8 bases between. CDR3 protein: CASSIRGTNTGELFF. The CDR3 DNA sequence: TGTGCCAGTAGTATCCGGGGTACGAACACCGGGGAGCTGTTTTTT.

In regard to this clonotype: A far larger clone differs by one base, so this is likely a read error. J is TRBJ2-1 and V is TRBV7-9, with TRBD2 matching over 8 bases. The V gene's germline CDR1 is SEHNR and CDR2 FQNEAQ (reference sequence). Germline trimming cut 3 bases from V and 5 bases from J; bases unmatched to any gene: 6. The CDR3 consists of 15 residues. The DNA for the CDR3 is TGTGCCAGCAGCTTTCAGCGGGGGTCTCACAATGAGCAGTTCTTC. Protein: CASSFQRGSHNEQFF.

On this clonotype itself: With a far larger clone one base away, a read error is the likely cause. The chain couples TRBV7-8 to TRBJ2-1; 10 bases agree with TRBD1. From germline, CDR1 is SGHVS and CDR2 FQNEAQ. CDR3 length: 16 residues. V shed 1 base and J 8 bases; nucleotides not matched to a gene: 8. The chain's CDR3 is CASSLDRDRGKHEQFF. In DNA, the CDR3 is TGTGCCAGCAGCTTAGATAGGGACAGGGGAAAACATGAGCAGTTCTTC.

This clonotype has a count of ten or more. The rearrangement uses TRBV5-1 and TRBJ1-1, with TRBD1 as a possible D gene (5 bases). The CDR3 contains 16 residues. Trimming removed 2 bases at V and 6 bases at J, with 20 bases between. Germline CDR1 and CDR2: SGHRS and YFSETQ. The CDR3 sequence: CASSFDGTPGTSEAFF. CDR3 sequence (DNA): TGCGCCAGCAGCTTTGACGGGACCCCAGGGACCTCTGAAGCTTTCTTT.

This clonotype is medium-sized. The CDR3 reads CASSSTTGLTAYEQYF. The CDR3 DNA reads TGTGCCAGCAGCTCCACGACAGGACTAACAGCCTACGAGCAGTACTTC. V usage is TRBV7-9 and J usage is TRBJ2-7; perhaps D is TRBD1 or TRBD2 (6 bases each). With 4 bases removed from V and 2 bases from J, the gap between germline ends came to 18 bases. The CDR3 extends over 16 amino acids. Germline V gene sequence: CDR1 SEHNR, CDR2 FQNEAQ (reference sequence). Using reference TRBV7-9 and TRBJ2-7 for the parts outside the CDR3, the full variable domain is DTGVSQNPRHKITKRGQNVTFRCDPISEHNRLYWYRQTLGQGPEFLTYFQNEAQLEKSRLLSDRFSAERPKGSFSTLEIQRTEQGDSAMYLCASSSTTGLTAYEQYFGPGTRLTVT.

The chain has TRBV5-1 and TRBJ2-3, with D perhaps assigned TRBD1 or TRBD2 (6 bases each). CDR3 length: 15 residues. Germline V gives CDR1 SGHRS, CDR2 YFSETQ. V lost 1 base to trimming and J lost 3 bases, with 12 bases between them. The CDR3 nucleotides read TGCGCCAGCAGCTTGTTGGGGGGCAGGACAGATACGCAGTATTTT. Its translation is CASSLLGGRTDTQYF.

In the case of this clonotype: A clone one base away is much larger, so this may be a read error. V and J are TRBV12-3 or TRBV12-4 and TRBJ2-7, with D possibly being TRBD2 (7 bases). The CDR3 is 15 residues long. V was pared by 5 bases and J by 2 bases, with 16 bases between. The CDR3 DNA follows: TGTGCCAGCAGTCGGGGCGGGGGCTTTCCCTACGAGCAGTACTTC. It encodes CASSRGGGFPYEQYF.

This clonotype was picked up a small number of times. A clone one base away is much larger, so this may be a read error. The J gene is TRBJ2-2, the V gene TRBV6-5; D perhaps matches TRBD1 (7 bases). From germline, CDR1 is MNHEY and CDR2 SVGAGI. The CDR3 contains 13 residues. The CDR3 reads CATHRGLGGELLF. In DNA form, the CDR3 reads TGTGCCACCCACAGGGGCTTGGGCGGGGAGCTGCTTTTT.

This clonotype was counted at least ten times. The chain recombines TRBV7-9 with TRBJ2-7; 12 bases align to TRBD2. Germline trimming cut 5 bases from V and 7 bases from J; bases unmatched to any gene: 12. CDR1 and CDR2 from the germline V gene are SEHNR and FQNEAQ (reference sequence). This CDR3 spans 16 amino acids. The CDR3 bases are TGTGCCAGCAGCCTGCGGACTAGCGGGAACTGGCGTGAGCAGTACTTC. As protein: CASSLRTSGNWREQYF. Supplemented by reference TRBV7-9 and TRBJ2-7, the full variable domain reads DTGVSQNPRHKITKRGQNVTFRCDPISEHNRLYWYRQTLGQGPEFLTYFQNEAQLEKSRLLSDRFSAERPKGSFSTLEIQRTEQGDSAMYLCASSLRTSGNWREQYFGPGTRLTVT.

This clonotype was detected ten times or more. The chain joins TRBV29-1 to TRBJ2-2, with a tentative D call TRBD2 (5 bases). Trimming removed 4 bases from V and 5 bases from J, with 17 bases in between. The germline gives CDR1 SQVTM, CDR2 ANQGSEA. The CDR3 totals 15 residues. The CDR3 bases are TGCAGCGTTGCCAGGAAACTAGGAAGTACCGGGGAGCTGTTTTTT. Its translation is CSVARKLGSTGELFF.

A word on this clonotype: Since a far larger clone is one base different, this is likely a read error. The V call is TRBV11-2, the J call TRBJ2-1; D is uncertain. This CDR3 spans 15 amino acids. Germline V gene sequence: CDR1 SGHAT, CDR2 FQNNGV. Trimming stripped 5 bases from V and 3 bases from J, with 14 bases between. In DNA, the CDR3 is TGTGCCAGCAGCCCCAACGGTCGGGTCTACAATGAGCAGTTCTTC. Its protein is CASSPNGRVYNEQFF.